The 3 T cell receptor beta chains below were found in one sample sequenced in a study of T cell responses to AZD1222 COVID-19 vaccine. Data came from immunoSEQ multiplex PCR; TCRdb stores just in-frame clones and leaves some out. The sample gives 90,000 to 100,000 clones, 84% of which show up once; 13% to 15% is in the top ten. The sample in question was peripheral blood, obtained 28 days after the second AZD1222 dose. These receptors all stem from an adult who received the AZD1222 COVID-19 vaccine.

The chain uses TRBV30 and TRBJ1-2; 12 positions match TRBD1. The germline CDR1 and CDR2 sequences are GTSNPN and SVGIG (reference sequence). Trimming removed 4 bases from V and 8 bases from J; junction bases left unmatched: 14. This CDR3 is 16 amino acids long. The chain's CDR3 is CAWKSRGTGGFRGYTF. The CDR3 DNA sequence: TGTGCCTGGAAGAGTCGTGGGACAGGGGGCTTCAGAGGCTACACCTTC.

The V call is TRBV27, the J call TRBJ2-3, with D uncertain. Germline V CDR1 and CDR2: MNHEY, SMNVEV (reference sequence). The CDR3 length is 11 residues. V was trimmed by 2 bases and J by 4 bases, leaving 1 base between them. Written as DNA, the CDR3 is TGTGCCAGCAGTTTAGCAGATACGCAGTATTTT. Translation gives CASSLADTQYF.

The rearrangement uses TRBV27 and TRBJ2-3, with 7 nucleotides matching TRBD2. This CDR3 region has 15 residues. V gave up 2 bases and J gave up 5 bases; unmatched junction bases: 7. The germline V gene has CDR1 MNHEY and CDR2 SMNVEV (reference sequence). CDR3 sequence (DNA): TGTGCCAGCAGTTTAAGCGGGAAACTCCGAGATACGCAGTATTTT. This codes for CASSLSGKLRDTQYF.